This T cell receptor (beta chain) originates from a study of tumor-infiltrating lymphocytes in primary liver carcinoma. The authors made TCR beta cDNA from 500 to 600 ng total RNA with a constant-region primer. Sequencing libraries for TCR beta derived from three nested multiplex PCR rounds that used slightly modified ARM-PCR. TCRdb called the multiplex PCR reads again in MiXCR, with one record for every CDR3 protein. The sample gives 95,000 to 100,000 distinct CDR3 sequences, about 63% of which show up once; 12% is in the top ten. As concerns this clonotype: The junction departs from germline at one end; a sequencing error may be responsible.

Joint extraction of RNA and DNA used roughly 19-32 mg of bulk tissue that was unsorted. The sequence derives from a woman aged 55-70 years with primary liver carcinoma and hepatitis B virus infection. The sample consisted of liver tumor tissue from sampling region 2. Subset indicated: tumor region T2, inferior pole.

The CDR3 spells CTSNLGGETQCF. Here the CDR3 DNA reads TGTACCAGCAACTTAGGGGGTGAGACCCAGTGCTTC. The chain uses TRBV11-2 and TRBJ2-5; TRBD1 might be the D (6 bases). Germline loops: CDR1 SGHAT, CDR2 FQNNGV. CDR3 length: 12 residues.